This T cell receptor (beta chain) was retrieved from a study of patients and donors after allogeneic stem cell transplantation. With 2 bases removed from V and 0 bases from J, the gap between germline ends came to 5 bases. The CDR3 runs 14 residues. This clonotype was picked up a small number of times. TCRdb redid the calling of the RT-PCR reads with MiXCR, one entry per CDR3 protein. Of over 400,000 distinct CDR3 sequences in the sample, roughly 17% were seen once. The sample was blood, either unsorted or a sorted T cell fraction (not recorded which). V usage is TRBV12-3 or TRBV12-4 and J usage is TRBJ1-5, with D unclear. The clonotype was recovered from a human donor who was either an allogeneic HSCT recipient or a stem cell or donor lymphocyte infusion donor (not recorded which). It is not recorded whose cells these are; they may come from a transplant donor. In DNA, the CDR3 is TGTGCCAGCAGTTTAAAGTCTAGCAATCAGCCCCAGCATTTT. Encoded protein: CASSLKSSNQPQHF.